These 27 T cell receptor beta chains were all obtained from the same sample, sequenced in a study of cytomegalovirus exposure and HLA in healthy donors. PCR primers comprised 60 Vbeta and 13 Jbeta primers. The method was immunoSEQ multiplex PCR; TCRdb's version includes in-frame clones alone and lacks a portion of them. The sample has roughly 140,000 clones; 75% to 80% are singletons. Sequenced material: PBMCs. These receptors came from a woman aged 18 to 35 in good health and CMV-seropositive.

The genes are TRBV11-2 and TRBJ1-1; the D gene is possibly TRBD1 (5 bases). The CDR3 loop spans 14 amino acids. Trimming took 1 base from V and 1 from J, leaving 7 bases between them. Germline-derived CDR1 and CDR2 are SGHAT and FQNNGV. The CDR3 DNA is TGTGCCAGCAGCTTAGGGACAAGGAACACTGAAGCTTTCTTT. It yields the protein CASSLGTRNTEAFF.

The chain combines TRBV2 with TRBJ1-4; a weak D match, TRBD1 (6 bases). The V end lost 10 bases, the J end lost 7 bases, and 13 bases lay between the germline ends. The germline gives CDR1 SNHLY, CDR2 FYNNEI. The CDR3 has 12 residues. The CDR3 sequence: CATRDTPEKLFF. The CDR3 coding sequence is TGTGCCACCCGGGACACTCCTGAAAAACTGTTTTTT.

This clone was counted only a few times. V and J are TRBV18 and TRBJ2-5; 8 bases line up with TRBD1. V lost 3 bases to trimming and J lost 2 bases; unmatched junction nucleotides: 11. CDR1 is KGHSH and CDR2 is LQKENI in the germline V gene. This CDR3 region has 17 residues. The CDR3 DNA follows: TGTGCCAGCTCACCGACGGGACAGGCCAACACACAAGAGACCCAGTACTTC. Residues: CASSPTGQANTQETQYF.

J is TRBJ2-3 and V is TRBV5-6; 8 bases fit TRBD2. The J segment lost 4 bases and the V segment lost 5 bases, leaving 9 bases of the junction unmatched. From germline, CDR1 is SGHDT and CDR2 YYEEEE. This CDR3 is built from 15 residues. In nucleotides, the CDR3 is TGTGCCAGCAGTCAGGGCGGGGGGCCTTCAGATACGCAGTATTTT. It specifies CASSQGGGPSDTQYF.

In the case of this clone: One end of the junction fails to match germline, which may point to a read error. The chain has TRBV19 and TRBJ1-5; 10 bases align to TRBD1. Germline loops: CDR1 LNHDA, CDR2 SQIVND (reference sequence). The CDR3 covers 16 residues. CDR3: CASSPRTGGSNEPQHF. The CDR3 DNA sequence: TGTGCCAGTAGTCCAAGGACAGGGGGGTCCAATGAGCCCCAGCATTTT.

The gene calls are TRBV19 and TRBJ2-1, with TRBD2 matching 7 bases. Germline V gives CDR1 LNHDA, CDR2 SQIVND (reference sequence). The CDR3 is made up of 15 amino acids. The J segment lost 1 base and the V segment lost 6 bases, leaving 6 bases of the junction unmatched. CDR3: CASRLAGNSYNEQFF. DNA of the CDR3: TGTGCCAGTAGGTTAGCGGGTAATTCCTACAATGAGCAGTTCTTC.

The genes are TRBV7-9 and TRBJ1-6; D is unresolved. V lost 2 bases, J lost 0 bases, and 5 bases lay in between. Per germline, CDR1 SEHNR and CDR2 FQNEAQ (reference sequence). This CDR3 is built from 15 residues. The CDR3 sequence: CASSLSSSYNSPLHF. The CDR3 DNA is TGTGCCAGCAGCTTAAGTAGCTCCTATAATTCACCCCTCCACTTT.

The rearrangement uses TRBV27 and TRBJ1-6; perhaps TRBD1 as D (6 bases). The CDR3 length is 13 residues. Trimming removed 6 bases at V and 5 bases at J, with 8 bases between. Per the germline V gene, CDR1 is MNHEY and CDR2 is SMNVEV (reference sequence). The CDR3 sequence is CASRTGHNSPLHF. In DNA, the CDR3 is TGTGCCAGCAGGACAGGTCATAATTCACCCCTCCACTTT.

V and J are TRBV5-6 and TRBJ1-2; no reliable D call. The CDR3 loop spans 16 amino acids. Trimming took off 4 bases at V and 0 bases at J, with 16 bases between the two ends. Germline CDR1 and CDR2: SGHDT and YYEEEE. The CDR3 here is CASSHDYVGANYGYTF. CDR3 sequence (DNA): TGTGCCAGCAGCCACGACTATGTGGGAGCTAACTATGGCTACACCTTC.

This clone occurred once. The chain uses TRBV7-7 and TRBJ2-1; 13 bases agree with TRBD2. The CDR3 runs 15 residues. CDR1 and CDR2 from the germline V gene are SSHAT and FNYEAQ (reference sequence). V was pared by 5 bases and J by 4 bases, with 2 bases of the junction left unmatched. The CDR3 here is CASSQGLAGYNEQFF. The CDR3 DNA follows: TGTGCCAGCAGCCAGGGACTAGCGGGGTACAATGAGCAGTTCTTC.

In this sample, this clone turned up a few times. The J gene is TRBJ1-6, the V gene TRBV6-5; 8 bases are shared with TRBD1. The length of the CDR3 is 15 residues. Germline assignment: CDR1 MNHEY and CDR2 SVGAGI. With 2 bases clipped from V and 9 bases from J, the junction kept 6 bases outside the gene matches. CDR3 nucleotides: TGTGCCAGCAGTTACATGCAGGGGGCAGGTTCACCCCTCCACTTT. Translated: CASSYMQGAGSPLHF.

In its sample, this clone was seen a few times. V gene TRBV19 combines with J gene TRBJ2-1; 8 bases line up with TRBD2. With V trimmed by 2 bases and J by 2 bases, 5 bases remained unmatched. Germline V gene lookup returns CDR1 LNHDA and CDR2 SQIVND (reference sequence). The CDR3 loop spans 16 amino acids. This CDR3 reads CASSIKRGGTYNEQFF. CDR3 DNA: TGTGCCAGTAGTATAAAGCGCGGGGGGACCTACAATGAGCAGTTCTTC.

This clone has only a few counts. The chain links TRBV29-1 to TRBJ1-1, with TRBD1 as a possible D gene (5 bases). In germline, CDR1 is SQVTM, CDR2 ANQGSEA. Trimming removed 0 bases from V and 2 bases from J, with 7 bases in between. The CDR3 spans 13 residues. The CDR3: CSVEEGVNTEAFF. CDR3 in DNA: TGCAGCGTTGAAGAAGGGGTCAACACTGAAGCTTTCTTT.

The count of this clone is one. The V call is TRBV10-2, the J call TRBJ1-1; TRBD1 might be the D (6 bases). Germline V gives CDR1 WSHSY, CDR2 SAAADI. The length of the CDR3 is 12 residues. Trimming cost V 7 bases and J 11 bases, with 17 bases left between them. CDR3: CASKQGLELAFF. In DNA form, the CDR3 reads TGCGCCAGCAAGCAGGGGTTGGAGTTGGCTTTCTTT.

The chain employs TRBV11-3 and TRBJ1-1; 7 nucleotides align to TRBD1. Germline loops: CDR1 SGHNT, CDR2 YENEEA. V was clipped by 4 bases and J by 4 bases; unmatched bases: 9. The CDR3 is made up of 15 amino acids. The CDR3 is CASSSTGPGGTEAFF. The CDR3 DNA sequence: TGTGCCAGCAGCTCGACAGGGCCAGGTGGCACTGAAGCTTTCTTT.

V gene TRBV28 combines with J gene TRBJ2-7; D is undetermined. Germline V lookup: CDR1 MDHEN, CDR2 SYDVKM. The CDR3 sequence is 14 residues long. V was pared by 1 base and J by 0 bases, with 7 bases between. The CDR3 DNA follows: TGTGCCAGCAGTTTATCTCTGAGCTCCTACGAGCAGTACTTC. This codes for CASSLSLSSYEQYF.

The rearrangement links TRBV7-9 to TRBJ2-5; D is undetermined. V was pared by 3 bases and J by 5 bases, with 10 bases between. Germline assignment: CDR1 SEHNR and CDR2 FQNEAQ (reference sequence). This CDR3 region has 13 residues. CDR3 DNA sequence: TGTGCCAGCAGCTTGCCCTCTACGGAGACCCAGTACTTC. Translated: CASSLPSTETQYF.

This clone has only one observation. The gene calls are TRBV9 and TRBJ1-1; maybe TRBD1 (6 bases). The V gene's germline CDR1 is SGDLS and CDR2 YYNGEE. This CDR3 comprises 14 residues. V was clipped by 2 bases and J by 3 bases, with 11 bases between them. The CDR3 spells CASSVQGSYTEAFF. The CDR3 region has the DNA TGTGCCAGCAGCGTTCAGGGGTCGTACACTGAAGCTTTCTTT.

This clone showed up just a few times. The same CDR3 also results from other DNA sequences found in this sample. This chain links TRBV5-6 with TRBJ2-5; 7 bases are a match to TRBD1. J lost 0 bases, V lost 4 bases, and 3 bases had no gene match. The germline gives CDR1 SGHDT, CDR2 YYEEEE. The CDR3 has 14 amino acids. DNA for the CDR3: TGTGCCAGCAGCCGGGACAGATACCAAGAGACCCAGTACTTC. Residues: CASSRDRYQETQYF.

This chain connects TRBV4-3 to TRBJ2-1; TRBD2 aligns across 11 bases. CDR1 and CDR2 (germline): LGHNA, YSLEER. V shed 1 base, J shed 6 bases, and the junction held 11 bases outside the gene matches. The CDR3 consists of 18 residues. The CDR3 region is CASSQVVAGGRDGNEQFF. The CDR3 nucleotides read TGCGCCAGCAGCCAAGTAGTAGCGGGGGGGCGGGACGGCAATGAGCAGTTCTTC.

This sequence joins TRBV5-1 and TRBJ1-1, with D perhaps matching TRBD1 (6 bases). Trimming pared 0 bases from V and 7 bases from J, leaving 13 bases between. The CDR3 sequence is 14 residues long. From germline, CDR1 is SGHRS and CDR2 YFSETQ. CDR3 protein: CASSLVPGDIEAFF. DNA of the CDR3: TGCGCCAGCAGCTTGGTCCCCGGGGACATTGAAGCTTTCTTT.

V and J are TRBV18 and TRBJ2-1, with a weak D call TRBD2 (6 bases). The V end lost 2 bases, the J end lost 0 bases, and 17 bases lay between the germline ends. The CDR3 contains 18 residues. The germline gives CDR1 KGHSH, CDR2 LQKENI. CDR3 residues: CASSPSSARGNSYNEQFF. CDR3 sequence (DNA): TGTGCCAGCTCACCAAGTAGTGCGCGGGGCAACTCCTACAATGAGCAGTTCTTC.

This rearrangement joins TRBV19 to TRBJ2-2; TRBD1 matches 8 bases. The CDR3 contains 14 residues. J lost 1 base, V lost 8 bases, and 3 bases had no gene match. CDR1 is LNHDA, CDR2 SQIVND, per germline (reference sequence). The chain's CDR3 is CASADRGNTGELFF. The CDR3 DNA is TGTGCCAGTGCAGACAGGGGGAACACCGGGGAGCTGTTTTTT.

This sequence joins TRBV5-1 and TRBJ2-1; 9 bases map to TRBD2. V was pared by 2 bases and J by 3 bases, with 9 bases of the junction left unmatched. Germline CDR1 is SGHRS and CDR2 is YFSETQ. The CDR3 length is 17 residues. Here the CDR3 DNA reads TGCGCCAGCAGCTTCGGCCAAGCGGGGGGTTTCTACAATGAGCAGTTCTTC. Amino acid sequence: CASSFGQAGGFYNEQFF.

V is TRBV28 and J is TRBJ2-2, with 10 bases fitting TRBD1. This CDR3 contains 18 residues. Germline values: CDR1 MDHEN, CDR2 SYDVKM. The V and J ends lost 7 bases and 3 bases, in that order; junction bases with no gene match: 14. For the CDR3, the DNA is TGTGCCAGCACCCTCGCTGCCACGGGACAGGGGTACACCGGGGAGCTGTTTTTT. Translating gives CASTLAATGQGYTGELFF.

The rearrangement uses TRBV28 and TRBJ1-3, with D possibly matching TRBD1 (5 bases). Germline V CDR1 and CDR2: MDHEN, SYDVKM. The CDR3 spans 14 residues. Between the trimmed V and J ends, which lost 6 bases and 0 bases, there was a span of 9 bases. CDR3 bases: TGTGCCAGCAGCACAGGTTCCTCTGGAAACACCATATATTTT. It codes for CASSTGSSGNTIYF.

This sequence joins TRBV2 and TRBJ2-7; 10 bases agree with TRBD2. V dropped 6 bases and J dropped 4; count of bases not matched to a gene: 3. This CDR3 is 13 amino acids long. Germline values: CDR1 SNHLY, CDR2 FYNNEI. The CDR3 sequence is CASRLTSGYEQYF. The DNA of the CDR3 is TGTGCCAGCAGACTGACTAGCGGGTACGAGCAGTACTTC.